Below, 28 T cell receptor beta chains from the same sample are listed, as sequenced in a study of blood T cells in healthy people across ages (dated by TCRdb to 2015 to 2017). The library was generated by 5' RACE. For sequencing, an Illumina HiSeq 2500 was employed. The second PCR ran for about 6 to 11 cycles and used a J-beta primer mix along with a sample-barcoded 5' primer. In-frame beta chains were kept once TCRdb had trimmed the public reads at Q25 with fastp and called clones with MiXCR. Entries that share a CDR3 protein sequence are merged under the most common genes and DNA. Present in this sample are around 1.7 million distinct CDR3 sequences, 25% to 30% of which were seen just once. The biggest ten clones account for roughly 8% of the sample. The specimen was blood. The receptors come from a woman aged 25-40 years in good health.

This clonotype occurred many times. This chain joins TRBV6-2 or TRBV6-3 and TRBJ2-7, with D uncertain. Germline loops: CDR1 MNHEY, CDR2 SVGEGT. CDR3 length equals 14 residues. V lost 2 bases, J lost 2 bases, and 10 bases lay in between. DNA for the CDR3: TGTGCCAGCAGTTACCAGGACGCAGCCTACGAGCAGTACTTC. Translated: CASSYQDAAYEQYF.

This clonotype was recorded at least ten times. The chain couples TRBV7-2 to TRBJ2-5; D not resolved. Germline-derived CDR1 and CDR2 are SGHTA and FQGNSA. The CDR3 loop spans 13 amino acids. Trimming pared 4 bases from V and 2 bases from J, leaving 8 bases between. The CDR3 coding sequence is TGTGCCAGCAGCTCACTGATACAAGAGACCCAGTACTTC. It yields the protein CASSSLIQETQYF.

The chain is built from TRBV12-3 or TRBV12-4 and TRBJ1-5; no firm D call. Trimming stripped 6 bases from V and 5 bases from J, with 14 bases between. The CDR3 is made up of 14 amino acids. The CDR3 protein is CASSSDGSDQPQHF. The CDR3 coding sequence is TGTGCCAGCAGCTCCGACGGGAGCGATCAGCCCCAGCATTTT.

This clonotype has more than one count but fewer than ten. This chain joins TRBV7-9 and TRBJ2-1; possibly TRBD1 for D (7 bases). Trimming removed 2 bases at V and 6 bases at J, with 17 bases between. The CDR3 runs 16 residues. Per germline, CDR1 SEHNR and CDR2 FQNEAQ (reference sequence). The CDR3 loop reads CASSLISGGLGNEQFF. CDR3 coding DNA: TGTGCCAGCAGCTTAATCTCAGGGGGGCTGGGCAATGAGCAGTTCTTC.

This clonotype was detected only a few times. The CDR3 DNA follows: TGTGCCTGGAGTCCTCAGGGGCCCCACGAGCAGTACTTC. Protein: CAWSPQGPHEQYF. J is TRBJ2-7 and V is TRBV30; maybe TRBD1 (6 bases). The germline CDR1 and CDR2 sequences are GTSNPN and SVGIG (reference sequence). The length of the CDR3 is 13 residues. The germline V and J ends were trimmed by 2 bases and 5 bases, with 13 bases remaining between them.

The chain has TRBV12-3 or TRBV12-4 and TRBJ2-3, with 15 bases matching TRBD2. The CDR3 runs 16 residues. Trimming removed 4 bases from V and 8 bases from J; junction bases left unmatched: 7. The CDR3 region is CASSWGLAGGMGTQYF. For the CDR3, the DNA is TGTGCCAGCAGTTGGGGACTAGCGGGAGGAATGGGTACGCAGTATTTT.

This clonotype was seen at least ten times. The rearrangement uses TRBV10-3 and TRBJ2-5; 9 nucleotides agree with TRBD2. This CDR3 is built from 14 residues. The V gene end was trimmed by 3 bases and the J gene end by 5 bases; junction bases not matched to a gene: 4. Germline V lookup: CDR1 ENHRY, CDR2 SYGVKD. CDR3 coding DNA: TGTGCCATCAGTGACGGACTAGCGCGGGAGACCCAGTACTTC. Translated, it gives CAISDGLARETQYF.

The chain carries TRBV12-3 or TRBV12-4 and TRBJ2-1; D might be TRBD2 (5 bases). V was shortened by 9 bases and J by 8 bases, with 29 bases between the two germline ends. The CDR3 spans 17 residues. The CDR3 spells CARAHRRPPALQYEQFF. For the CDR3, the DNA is TGTGCCAGGGCACACCGGAGGCCCCCAGCACTACAGTATGAGCAGTTCTTC.

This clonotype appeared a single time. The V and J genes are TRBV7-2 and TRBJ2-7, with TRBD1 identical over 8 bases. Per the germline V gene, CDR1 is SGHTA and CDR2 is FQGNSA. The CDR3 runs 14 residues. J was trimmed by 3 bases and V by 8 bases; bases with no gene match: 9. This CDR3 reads CASQGAAPYYEQYF. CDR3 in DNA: TGTGCCAGCCAGGGGGCGGCCCCTTACTACGAGCAGTACTTC. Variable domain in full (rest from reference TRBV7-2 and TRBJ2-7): GAGVSQSPSNKVTEKGKDVELRCDPISGHTALYWYRQSLGQGLEFLIYFQGNSAPDKSGLPSDRFSAERTGGSVSTLTIQRTQQEDSAVYLCASQGAAPYYEQYFGPGTRLTVT.

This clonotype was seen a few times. The CDR3 sequence: CASILRVNTEAFF. Here the CDR3 DNA reads TGTGCCAGCATCCTCCGGGTGAACACTGAAGCTTTCTTT. The chain couples TRBV28 to TRBJ1-1; D gene unclear. The CDR3 length is 13 residues. Germline CDR1 reads MDHEN; CDR2 reads SYDVKM. The V end lost 7 bases, the J end lost 0 bases, and 9 bases lay between the germline ends.

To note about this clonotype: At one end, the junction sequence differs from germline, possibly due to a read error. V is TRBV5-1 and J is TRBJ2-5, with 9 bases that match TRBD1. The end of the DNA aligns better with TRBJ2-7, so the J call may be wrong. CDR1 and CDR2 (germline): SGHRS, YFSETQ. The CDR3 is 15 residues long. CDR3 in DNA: TGCGCCGGCAGGTCCGGGACAGGGCATAGCCACGAGCAGTACTTC. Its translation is CAGRSGTGHSHEQYF.

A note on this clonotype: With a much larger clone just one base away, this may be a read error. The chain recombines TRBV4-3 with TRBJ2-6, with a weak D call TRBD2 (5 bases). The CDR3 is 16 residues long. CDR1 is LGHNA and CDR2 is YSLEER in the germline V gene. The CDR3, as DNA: TGCGCCAGCAGCCCTGATACGGGGTCTGGGACCAACGTCCTGACTTTC. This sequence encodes CASSPDTGSGTNVLTF.

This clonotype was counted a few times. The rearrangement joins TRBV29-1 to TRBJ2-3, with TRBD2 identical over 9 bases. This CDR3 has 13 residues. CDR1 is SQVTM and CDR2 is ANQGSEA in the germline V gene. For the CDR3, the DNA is TGCAGTAGAGCTAGCGGGACCACAGATACGCAGTATTTT. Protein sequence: CSRASGTTDTQYF.

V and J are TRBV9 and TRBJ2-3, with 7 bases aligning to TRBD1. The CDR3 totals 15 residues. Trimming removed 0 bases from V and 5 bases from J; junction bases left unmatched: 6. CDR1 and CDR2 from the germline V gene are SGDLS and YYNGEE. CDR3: CASSVVGQGEDTQYF. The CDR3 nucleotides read TGTGCCAGCAGCGTAGTCGGTCAGGGGGAAGATACGCAGTATTTT.

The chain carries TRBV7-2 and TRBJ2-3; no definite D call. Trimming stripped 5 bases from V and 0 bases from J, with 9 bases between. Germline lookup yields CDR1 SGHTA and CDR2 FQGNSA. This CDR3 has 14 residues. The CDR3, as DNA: TGTGCCAGCAGCACACTACACAGCACAGATACGCAGTATTTT. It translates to CASSTLHSTDTQYF.

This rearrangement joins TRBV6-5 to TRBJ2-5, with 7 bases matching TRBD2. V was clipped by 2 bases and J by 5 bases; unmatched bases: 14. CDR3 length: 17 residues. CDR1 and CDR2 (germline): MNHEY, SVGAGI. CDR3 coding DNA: TGTGCCAGCAGTTACGAGTGGTCTGGTGGAGCGGGGGAGACCCAGTACTTC. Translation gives CASSYEWSGGAGETQYF.

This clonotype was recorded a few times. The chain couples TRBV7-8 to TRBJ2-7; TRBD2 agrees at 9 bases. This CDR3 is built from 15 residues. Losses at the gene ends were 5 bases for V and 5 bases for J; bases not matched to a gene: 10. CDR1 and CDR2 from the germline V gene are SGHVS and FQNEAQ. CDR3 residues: CASSLFGGRGDEQYF. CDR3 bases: TGTGCCAGCAGCCTCTTTGGCGGGAGGGGTGACGAGCAGTACTTC. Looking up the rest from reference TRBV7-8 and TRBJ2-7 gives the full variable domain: GAGVSQSPRYKVAKRGQDVALRCDPISGHVSLFWYQQALGQGPEFLTYFQNEAQLDKSGLPSDRFFAERPEGSVSTLKIQRTQQEDSAVYLCASSLFGGRGDEQYFGPGTRLTVT.

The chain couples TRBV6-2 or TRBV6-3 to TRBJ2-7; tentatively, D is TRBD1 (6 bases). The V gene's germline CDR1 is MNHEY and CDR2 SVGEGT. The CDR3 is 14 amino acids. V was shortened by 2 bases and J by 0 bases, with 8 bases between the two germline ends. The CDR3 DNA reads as TGTGCCAGCAGTTACCCGGACAGCTCCTACGAGCAGTACTTC. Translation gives CASSYPDSSYEQYF.

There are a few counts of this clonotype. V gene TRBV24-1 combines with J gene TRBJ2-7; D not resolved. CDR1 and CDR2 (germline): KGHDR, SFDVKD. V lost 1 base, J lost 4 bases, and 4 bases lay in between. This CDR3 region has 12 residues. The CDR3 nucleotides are TGTGCCACCAGTGATTTCCGGTACGAGCAGTACTTC. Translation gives CATSDFRYEQYF.

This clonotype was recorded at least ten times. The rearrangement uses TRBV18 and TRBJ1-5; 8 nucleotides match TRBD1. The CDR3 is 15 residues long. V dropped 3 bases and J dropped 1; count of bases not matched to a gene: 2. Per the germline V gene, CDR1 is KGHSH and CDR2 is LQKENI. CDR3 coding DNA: TGTGCCAGCTCACCTCAGGGGGCAAGCAATCAGCCCCAGCATTTT. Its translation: CASSPQGASNQPQHF.

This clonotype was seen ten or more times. DNA for the CDR3: TGTGCCAGCAGCAACAGGGGGGGACTAGCGGGAGGGCACCACGAGCAGTACTTC. This sequence encodes CASSNRGGLAGGHHEQYF. V and J are TRBV11-2 and TRBJ2-7; 16 bases line up with TRBD2. V was clipped by 5 bases and J by 5 bases; unmatched bases: 12. From germline, CDR1 is SGHAT and CDR2 FQNNGV. The CDR3 has 18 residues.

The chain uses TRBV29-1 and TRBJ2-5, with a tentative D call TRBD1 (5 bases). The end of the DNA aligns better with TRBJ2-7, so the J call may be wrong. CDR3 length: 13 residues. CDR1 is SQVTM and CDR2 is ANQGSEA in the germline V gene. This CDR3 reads CSEIGHVTNEQYF. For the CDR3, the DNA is TGCAGCGAGATAGGACACGTCACAAACGAGCAGTACTTC.

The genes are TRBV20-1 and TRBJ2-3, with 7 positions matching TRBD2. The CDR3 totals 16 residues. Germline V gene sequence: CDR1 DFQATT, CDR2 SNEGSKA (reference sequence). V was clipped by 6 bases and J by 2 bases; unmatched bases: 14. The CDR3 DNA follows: TGCAGTGCAAGGAGGGGTGGCGGGGGAGCCACAGATACGCAGTATTTT. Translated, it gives CSARRGGGGATDTQYF.

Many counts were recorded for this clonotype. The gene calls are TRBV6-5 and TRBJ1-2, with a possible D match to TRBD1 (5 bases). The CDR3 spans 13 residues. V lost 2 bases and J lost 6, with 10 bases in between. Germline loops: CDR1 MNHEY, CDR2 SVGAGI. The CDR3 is CASSYGAANGYTF. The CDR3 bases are TGTGCCAGCAGTTACGGGGCAGCGAATGGCTACACCTTC.

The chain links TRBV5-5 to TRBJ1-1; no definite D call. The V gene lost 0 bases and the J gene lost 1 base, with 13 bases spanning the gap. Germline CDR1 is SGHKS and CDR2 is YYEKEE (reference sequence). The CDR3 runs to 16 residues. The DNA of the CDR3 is TGTGCCAGCAGCTTGGAAACCACGGCGGAGAACACTGAAGCTTTCTTT. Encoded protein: CASSLETTAENTEAFF.

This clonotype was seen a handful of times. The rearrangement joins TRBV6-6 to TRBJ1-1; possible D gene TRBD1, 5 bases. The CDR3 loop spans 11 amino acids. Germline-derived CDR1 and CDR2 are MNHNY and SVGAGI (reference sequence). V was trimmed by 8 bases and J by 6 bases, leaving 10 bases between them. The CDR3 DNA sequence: TGTGCCAGCGGAGACAGTTCTGAAGCTTTCTTT. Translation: CASGDSSEAFF.

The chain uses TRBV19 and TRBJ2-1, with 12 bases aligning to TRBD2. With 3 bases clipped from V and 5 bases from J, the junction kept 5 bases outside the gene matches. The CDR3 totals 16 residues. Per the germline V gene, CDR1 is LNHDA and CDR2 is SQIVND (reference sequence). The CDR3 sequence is CASSILAGGPNNEQFF. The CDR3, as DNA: TGTGCCAGTAGTATTCTAGCGGGAGGGCCAAACAATGAGCAGTTCTTC. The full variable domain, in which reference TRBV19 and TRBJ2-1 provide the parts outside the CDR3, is DGGITQSPKYLFRKEGQNVTLSCEQNLNHDAMYWYRQDPGQGLRLIYYSQIVNDFQKGDIAEGYSVSREKKESFPLTVTSAQKNPTAFYLCASSILAGGPNNEQFFGPGTRLTVL.

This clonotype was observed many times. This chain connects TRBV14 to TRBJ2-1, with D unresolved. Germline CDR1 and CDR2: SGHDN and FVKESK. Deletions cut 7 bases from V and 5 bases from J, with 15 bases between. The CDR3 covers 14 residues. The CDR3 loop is CASKGSNHNNEQFF. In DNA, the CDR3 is TGTGCCAGCAAAGGTTCCAACCACAACAATGAGCAGTTCTTC.